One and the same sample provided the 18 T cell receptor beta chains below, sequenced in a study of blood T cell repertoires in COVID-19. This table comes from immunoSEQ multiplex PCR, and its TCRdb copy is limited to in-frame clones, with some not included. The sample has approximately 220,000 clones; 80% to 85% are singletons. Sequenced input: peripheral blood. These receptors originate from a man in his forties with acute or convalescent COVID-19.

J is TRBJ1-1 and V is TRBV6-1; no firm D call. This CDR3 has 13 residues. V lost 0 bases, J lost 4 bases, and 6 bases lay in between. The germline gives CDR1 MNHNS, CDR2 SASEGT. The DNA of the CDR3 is TGTGCCAGCAGTGAAGCCCTAGTCACTGAAGCTTTCTTT. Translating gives CASSEALVTEAFF.

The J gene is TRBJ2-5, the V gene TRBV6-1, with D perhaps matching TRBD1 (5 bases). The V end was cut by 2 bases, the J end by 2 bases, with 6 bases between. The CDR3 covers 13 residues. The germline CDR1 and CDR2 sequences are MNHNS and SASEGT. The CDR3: CASSERGQETQYF. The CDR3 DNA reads TGTGCCAGCAGTGAAAGGGGACAAGAGACCCAGTACTTC.

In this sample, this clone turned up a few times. CDR3 loop: CASSLDAGSYEQYF. The CDR3 DNA sequence: TGTGCCAGCAGCTTGGATGCGGGCTCCTACGAGCAGTACTTC. The rearrangement joins TRBV5-6 to TRBJ2-7, with D perhaps TRBD2 (5 bases). V lost 0 bases and J 0 bases, leaving 7 bases between the germline ends. The CDR3 extends over 14 amino acids. Germline CDR1 and CDR2: SGHDT and YYEEEE.

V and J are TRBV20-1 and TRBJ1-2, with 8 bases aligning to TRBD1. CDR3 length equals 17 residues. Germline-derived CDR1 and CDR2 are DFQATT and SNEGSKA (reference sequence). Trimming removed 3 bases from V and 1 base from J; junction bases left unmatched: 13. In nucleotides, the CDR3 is TGCAGTGCTAGTGCCTTAGGTTGGGACAGGCTTAACTATGGCTACACCTTC. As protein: CSASALGWDRLNYGYTF.

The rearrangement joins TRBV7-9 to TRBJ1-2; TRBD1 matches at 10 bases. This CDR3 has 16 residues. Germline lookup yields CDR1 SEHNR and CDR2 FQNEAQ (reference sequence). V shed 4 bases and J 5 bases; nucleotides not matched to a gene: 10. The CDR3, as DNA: TGTGCCAGCAGCTCTTCCCCGGGACAGGGGATGTATGGCTACACCTTC. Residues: CASSSSPGQGMYGYTF.

The CDR3 here is CASIRTFRGTEAFF. The DNA for the CDR3 is TGTGCCAGCATAAGAACGTTTCGAGGCACTGAAGCTTTCTTT. The chain has TRBV7-8 and TRBJ1-1; D unclear. V dropped 7 bases and J dropped 4 bases, with 16 bases sitting between them. The V gene's germline CDR1 is SGHVS and CDR2 FQNEAQ. CDR3 size: 14 residues.

CDR3 DNA: TGTGCCAGTAGTTCCCAGGGCGATCAGCCCCAGCATTTT. Amino acid sequence: CASSSQGDQPQHF. The chain recombines TRBV19 with TRBJ1-5; possibly TRBD1 for D (5 bases). This CDR3 is 13 amino acids long. Germline V CDR1 and CDR2: LNHDA, SQIVND (reference sequence). The V and J ends lost 5 bases and 5 bases respectively, with 10 bases between them.

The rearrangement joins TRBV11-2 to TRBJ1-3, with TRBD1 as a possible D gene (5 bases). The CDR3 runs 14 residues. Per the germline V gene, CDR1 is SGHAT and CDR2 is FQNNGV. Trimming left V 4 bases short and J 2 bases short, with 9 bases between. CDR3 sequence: CASSYDRPGNTIYF. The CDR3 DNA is TGTGCCAGCAGCTACGACAGACCTGGAAACACCATATATTTT.

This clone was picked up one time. The CDR3 coding sequence is TGTGCCAGCAGCGGGCGGACTAGTAGGGAGACCCAGTACTTC. Translated: CASSGRTSRETQYF. This chain connects TRBV9 to TRBJ2-5; TRBD2 aligns across 7 bases. Germline CDR1 and CDR2: SGDLS and YYNGEE. This CDR3 contains 14 residues. The trim removed 3 bases at V and 5 bases at J, leaving 7 bases unmatched.

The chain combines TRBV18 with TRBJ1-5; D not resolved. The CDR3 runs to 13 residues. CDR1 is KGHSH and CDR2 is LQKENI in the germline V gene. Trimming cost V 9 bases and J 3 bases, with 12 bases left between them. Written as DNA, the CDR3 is TGTGCCAGTTCGCGGGATGACAATCAGCCCCAGCATTTT. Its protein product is CASSRDDNQPQHF.

The chain's CDR3 is CATKEQPSSYEQYF. In DNA form, the CDR3 reads TGTGCCACCAAGGAACAGCCAAGCTCCTACGAGCAGTACTTC. The chain couples TRBV6-5 to TRBJ2-7; D uncertain. The CDR3 runs 14 residues. Trimming took off 10 bases at V and 0 bases at J, with 16 bases between the two ends. CDR1 and CDR2 (germline): MNHEY, SVGAGI.

The chain's CDR3 is CASSYSGAGNEQFF. CDR3 coding DNA: TGTGCCAGCAGTTATTCTGGGGCCGGAAATGAGCAGTTCTTC. The chain recombines TRBV6-6 with TRBJ2-1; tentative D call: TRBD1 (5 bases). Germline V lookup: CDR1 MNHNY, CDR2 SVGAGI (reference sequence). Trimming cost V 3 bases and J 7 bases, with 13 bases left between them. CDR3 size: 14 residues.

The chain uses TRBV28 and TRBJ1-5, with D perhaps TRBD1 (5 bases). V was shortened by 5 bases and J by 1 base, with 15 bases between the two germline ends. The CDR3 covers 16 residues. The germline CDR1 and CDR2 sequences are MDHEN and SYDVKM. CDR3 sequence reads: CASSGGGGASNQPQHF. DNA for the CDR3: TGTGCCAGCAGTGGAGGCGGAGGGGCGAGCAATCAGCCCCAGCATTTT.

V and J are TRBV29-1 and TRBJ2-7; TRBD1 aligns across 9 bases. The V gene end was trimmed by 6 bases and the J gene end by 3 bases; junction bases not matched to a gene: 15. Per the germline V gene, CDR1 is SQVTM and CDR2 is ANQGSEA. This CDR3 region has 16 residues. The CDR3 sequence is CSVTDRGFRGGYEQYF. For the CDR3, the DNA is TGCAGCGTCACGGACAGGGGCTTCAGAGGAGGCTACGAGCAGTACTTC.

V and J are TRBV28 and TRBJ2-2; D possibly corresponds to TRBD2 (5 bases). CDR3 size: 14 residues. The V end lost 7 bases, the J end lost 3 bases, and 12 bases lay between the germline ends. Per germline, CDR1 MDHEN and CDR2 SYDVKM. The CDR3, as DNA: TGTGCCAGCATCCCGCGGGCGGACACCGGGGAGCTGTTTTTT. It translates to CASIPRADTGELFF.

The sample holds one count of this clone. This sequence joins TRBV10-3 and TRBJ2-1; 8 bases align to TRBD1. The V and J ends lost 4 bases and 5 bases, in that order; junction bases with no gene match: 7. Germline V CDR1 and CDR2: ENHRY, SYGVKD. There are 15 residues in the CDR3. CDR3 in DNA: TGTGCCATCAGTGGCTGGACAGGGCGCCACAATGAGCAGTTCTTC. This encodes CAISGWTGRHNEQFF.

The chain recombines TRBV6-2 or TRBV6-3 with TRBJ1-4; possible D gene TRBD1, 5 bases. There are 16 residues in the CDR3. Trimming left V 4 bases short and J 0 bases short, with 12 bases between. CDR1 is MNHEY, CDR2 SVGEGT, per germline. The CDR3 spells CASSSIRQSTNEKLFF. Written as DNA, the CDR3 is TGTGCCAGCAGTTCGATACGACAGTCAACTAATGAAAAACTGTTTTTT.

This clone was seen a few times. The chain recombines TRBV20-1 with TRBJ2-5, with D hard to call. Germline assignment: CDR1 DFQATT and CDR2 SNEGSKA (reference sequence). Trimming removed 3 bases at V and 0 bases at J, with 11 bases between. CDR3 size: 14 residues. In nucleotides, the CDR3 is TGCAGTGCTAGTGTTGGCCGGGACCAAGAGACCCAGTACTTC. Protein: CSASVGRDQETQYF.